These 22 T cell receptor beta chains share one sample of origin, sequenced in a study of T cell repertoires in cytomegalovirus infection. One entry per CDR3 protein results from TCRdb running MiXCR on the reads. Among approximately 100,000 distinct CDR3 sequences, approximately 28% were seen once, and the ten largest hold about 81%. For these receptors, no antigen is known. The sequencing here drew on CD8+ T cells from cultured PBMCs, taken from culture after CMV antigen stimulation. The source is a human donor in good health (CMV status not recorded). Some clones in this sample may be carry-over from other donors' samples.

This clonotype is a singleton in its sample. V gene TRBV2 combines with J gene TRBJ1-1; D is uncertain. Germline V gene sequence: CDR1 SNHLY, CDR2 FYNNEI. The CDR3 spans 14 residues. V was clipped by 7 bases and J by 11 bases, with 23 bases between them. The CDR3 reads CASTLNVAGWDAFF. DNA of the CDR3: TGTGCCAGCACTCTGAACGTTGCCGGGTGGGATGCTTTCTTT. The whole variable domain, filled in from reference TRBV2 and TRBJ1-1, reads EPEVTQTPSHQVTQMGQEVILRCVPISNHLYFYWYRQILGQKVEFLVSFYNNEISEKSEIFDDQFSVERPDGSNFTLKIRSTKLEDSAMYFCASTLNVAGWDAFFGQGTRLTVV.

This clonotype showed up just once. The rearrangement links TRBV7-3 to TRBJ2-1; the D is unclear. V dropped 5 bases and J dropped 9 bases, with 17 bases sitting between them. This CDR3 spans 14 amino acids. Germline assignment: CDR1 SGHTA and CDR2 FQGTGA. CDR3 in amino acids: CASSRRMGVGEQFF. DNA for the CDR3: TGTGCCAGCAGCAGAAGGATGGGCGTGGGTGAGCAGTTCTTC. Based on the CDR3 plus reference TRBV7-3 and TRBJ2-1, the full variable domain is GAGVSQTPSNKVTEKGKYVELRCDPISGHTALYWYRQSLGQGPEFLIYFQGTGAADDSGLPNDRFFAVRPEGSVSTLKIQRTERGDSAVYLCASSRRMGVGEQFFGPGTRLTVL.

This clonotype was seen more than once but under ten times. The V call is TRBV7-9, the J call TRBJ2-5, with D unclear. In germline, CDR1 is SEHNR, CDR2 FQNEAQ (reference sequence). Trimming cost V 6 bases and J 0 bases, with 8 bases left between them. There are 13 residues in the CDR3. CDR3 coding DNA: TGTGCCAGCAGTTCGGGCGACCAAGAGACCCAGTACTTC. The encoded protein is CASSSGDQETQYF. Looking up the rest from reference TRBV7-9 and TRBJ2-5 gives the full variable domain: DTGVSQNPRHKITKRGQNVTFRCDPISEHNRLYWYRQTLGQGPEFLTYFQNEAQLEKSRLLSDRFSAERPKGSFSTLEIQRTEQGDSAMYLCASSSGDQETQYFGPGTRLLVL.

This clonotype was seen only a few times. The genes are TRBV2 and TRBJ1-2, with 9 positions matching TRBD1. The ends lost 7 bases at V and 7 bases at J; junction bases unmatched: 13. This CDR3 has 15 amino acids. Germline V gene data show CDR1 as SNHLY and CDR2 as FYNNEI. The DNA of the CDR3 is TGTGCCAGCAATCGGGACAGGGCAGGGTATACTGGCTACACCTTC. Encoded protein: CASNRDRAGYTGYTF.

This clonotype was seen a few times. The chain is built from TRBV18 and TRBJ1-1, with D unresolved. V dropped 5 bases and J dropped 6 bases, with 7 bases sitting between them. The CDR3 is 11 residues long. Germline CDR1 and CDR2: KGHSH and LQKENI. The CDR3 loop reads CASSSDAEAFF. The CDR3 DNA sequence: TGTGCCAGCTCATCGGATGCTGAAGCTTTCTTT.

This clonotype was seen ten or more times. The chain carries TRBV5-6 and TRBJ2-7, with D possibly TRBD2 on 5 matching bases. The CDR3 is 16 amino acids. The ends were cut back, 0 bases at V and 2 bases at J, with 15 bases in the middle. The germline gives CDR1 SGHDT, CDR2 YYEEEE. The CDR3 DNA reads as TGTGCCAGCAGCTTGGCCGGCAGCGAGGAGGCCTACGAGCAGTACTTC. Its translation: CASSLAGSEEAYEQYF.

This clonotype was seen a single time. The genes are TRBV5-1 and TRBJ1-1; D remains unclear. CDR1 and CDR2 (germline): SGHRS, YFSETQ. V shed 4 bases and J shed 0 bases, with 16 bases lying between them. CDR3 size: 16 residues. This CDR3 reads CASSPDPVRMNTEAFF. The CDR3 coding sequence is TGCGCCAGCAGCCCTGACCCGGTTCGAATGAACACTGAAGCTTTCTTT.

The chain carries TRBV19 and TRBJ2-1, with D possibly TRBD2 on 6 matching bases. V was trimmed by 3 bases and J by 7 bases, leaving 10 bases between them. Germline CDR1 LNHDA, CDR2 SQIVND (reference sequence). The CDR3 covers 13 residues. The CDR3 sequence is CASSILAGNEQFF. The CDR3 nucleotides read TGTGCCAGTAGTATTCTGGCGGGGAATGAGCAGTTCTTC. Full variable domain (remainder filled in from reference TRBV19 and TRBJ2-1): DGGITQSPKYLFRKEGQNVTLSCEQNLNHDAMYWYRQDPGQGLRLIYYSQIVNDFQKGDIAEGYSVSREKKESFPLTVTSAQKNPTAFYLCASSILAGNEQFFGPGTRLTVL.

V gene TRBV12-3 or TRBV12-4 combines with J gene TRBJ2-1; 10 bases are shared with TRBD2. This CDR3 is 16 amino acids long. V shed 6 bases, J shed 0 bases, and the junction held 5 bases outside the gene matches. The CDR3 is CASRNIAGGSYNEQFF. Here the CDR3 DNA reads TGTGCCAGCAGGAATATAGCGGGGGGCTCCTACAATGAGCAGTTCTTC.

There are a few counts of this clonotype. The CDR3 loop is CASSLASAGNTIYF. The CDR3 region has the DNA TGTGCCAGCAGCTTAGCCAGTGCTGGAAACACCATATATTTT. J is TRBJ1-3 and V is TRBV7-6; D gene uncertain. V was shortened by 0 bases and J by 2 bases, with 5 bases between the two germline ends. Germline values: CDR1 SGHVS, CDR2 FNYEAQ. This CDR3 contains 14 residues.

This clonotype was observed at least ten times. CDR3 sequence: CASSLLGYKETQYF. CDR3 nucleotide sequence: TGTGCCAGCAGCTTACTCGGATACAAAGAGACCCAGTACTTC. The chain employs TRBV7-8 and TRBJ2-5; the D is unclear. Germline V gene data show CDR1 as SGHVS and CDR2 as FQNEAQ. V shed 2 bases and J shed 3 bases, with 10 bases lying between them. The CDR3 is made up of 14 amino acids.

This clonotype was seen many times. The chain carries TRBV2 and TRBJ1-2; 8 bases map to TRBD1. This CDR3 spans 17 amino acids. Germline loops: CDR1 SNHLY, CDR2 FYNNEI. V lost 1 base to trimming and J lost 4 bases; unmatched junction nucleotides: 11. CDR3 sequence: CASSEGGTGPPPYGYTF. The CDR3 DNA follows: TGTGCCAGCAGTGAAGGGGGGACAGGTCCCCCACCCTATGGCTACACCTTC. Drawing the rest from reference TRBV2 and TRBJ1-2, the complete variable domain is EPEVTQTPSHQVTQMGQEVILRCVPISNHLYFYWYRQILGQKVEFLVSFYNNEISEKSEIFDDQFSVERPDGSNFTLKIRSTKLEDSAMYFCASSEGGTGPPPYGYTFGSGTRLTVV.

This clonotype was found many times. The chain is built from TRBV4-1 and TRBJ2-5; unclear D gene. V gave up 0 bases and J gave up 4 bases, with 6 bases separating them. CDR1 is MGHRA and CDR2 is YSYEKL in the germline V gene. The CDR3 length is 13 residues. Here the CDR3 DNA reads TGCGCCAGCAGCCAAGAGATAGGAGAGACCCAGTACTTC. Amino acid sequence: CASSQEIGETQYF.

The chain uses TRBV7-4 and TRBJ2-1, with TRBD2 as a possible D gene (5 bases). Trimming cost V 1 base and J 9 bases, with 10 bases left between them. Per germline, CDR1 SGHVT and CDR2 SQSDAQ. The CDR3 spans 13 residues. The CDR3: CASSLVRESEQFF. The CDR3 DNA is TGTGCCAGCAGCTTAGTTCGGGAATCTGAGCAGTTCTTC.

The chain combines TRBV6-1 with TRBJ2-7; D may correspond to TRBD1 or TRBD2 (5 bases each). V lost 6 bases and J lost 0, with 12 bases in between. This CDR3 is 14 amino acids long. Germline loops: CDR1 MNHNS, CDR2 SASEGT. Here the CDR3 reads CASSYRDPSYEQYF. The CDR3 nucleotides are TGTGCCAGCAGCTACCGGGACCCCTCCTACGAGCAGTACTTC.

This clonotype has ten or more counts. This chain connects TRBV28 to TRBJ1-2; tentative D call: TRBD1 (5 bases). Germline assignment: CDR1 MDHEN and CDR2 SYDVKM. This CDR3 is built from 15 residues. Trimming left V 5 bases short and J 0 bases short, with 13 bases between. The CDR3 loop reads CASSPPTVANYGYTF. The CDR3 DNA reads TGTGCCAGCAGTCCGCCGACAGTAGCTAACTATGGCTACACCTTC.

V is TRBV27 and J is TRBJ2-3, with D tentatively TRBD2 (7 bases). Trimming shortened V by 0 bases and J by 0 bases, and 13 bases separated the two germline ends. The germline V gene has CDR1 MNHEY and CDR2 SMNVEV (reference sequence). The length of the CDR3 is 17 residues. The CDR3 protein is CASSLSFGGASTDTQYF. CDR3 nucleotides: TGTGCCAGCAGTTTATCCTTTGGGGGGGCGAGCACAGATACGCAGTATTTT.

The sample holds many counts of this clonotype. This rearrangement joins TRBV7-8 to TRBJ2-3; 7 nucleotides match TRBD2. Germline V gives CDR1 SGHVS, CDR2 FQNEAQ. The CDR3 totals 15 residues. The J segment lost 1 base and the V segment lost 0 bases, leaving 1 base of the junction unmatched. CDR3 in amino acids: CASSLASGGTDTQYF. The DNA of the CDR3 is TGTGCCAGCAGCTTAGCGAGCGGGGGCACAGATACGCAGTATTTT.

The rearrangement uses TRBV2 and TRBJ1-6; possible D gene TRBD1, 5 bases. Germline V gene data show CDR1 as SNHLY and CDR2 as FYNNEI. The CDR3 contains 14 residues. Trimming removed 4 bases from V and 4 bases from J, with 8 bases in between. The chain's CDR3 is CASSGQLYNSPLHF. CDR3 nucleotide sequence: TGTGCCAGCAGTGGACAGCTTTATAATTCACCCCTCCACTTT.

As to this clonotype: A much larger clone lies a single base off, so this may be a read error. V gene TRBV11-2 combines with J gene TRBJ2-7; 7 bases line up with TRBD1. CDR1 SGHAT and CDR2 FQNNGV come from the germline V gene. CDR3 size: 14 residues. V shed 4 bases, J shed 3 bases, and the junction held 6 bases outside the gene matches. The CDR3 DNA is TGTGCCAGCAGCTACGGGACAGAAGTCTACGAGCAGTACTTC. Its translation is CASSYGTEVYEQYF.

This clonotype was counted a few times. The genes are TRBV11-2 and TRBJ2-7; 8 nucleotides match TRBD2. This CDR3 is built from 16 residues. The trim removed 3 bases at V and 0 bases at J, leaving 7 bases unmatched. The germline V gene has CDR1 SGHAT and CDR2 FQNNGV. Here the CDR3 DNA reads TGTGCCAGCAGCTTGGAACGTAGCGGGGACTCCTACGAGCAGTACTTC. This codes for CASSLERSGDSYEQYF. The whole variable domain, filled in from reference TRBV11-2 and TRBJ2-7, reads EAGVAQSPRYKIIEKRQSVAFWCNPISGHATLYWYQQILGQGPKLLIQFQNNGVVDDSQLPKDRFSAERLKGVDSTLKIQPAKLEDSAVYLCASSLERSGDSYEQYFGPGTRLTVT.

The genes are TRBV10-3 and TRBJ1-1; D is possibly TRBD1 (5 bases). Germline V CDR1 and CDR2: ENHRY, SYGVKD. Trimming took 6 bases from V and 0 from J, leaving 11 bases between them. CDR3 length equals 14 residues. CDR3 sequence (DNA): TGTGCCATCAGGGCAGACAGCATGAACACTGAAGCTTTCTTT. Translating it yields CAIRADSMNTEAFF.